The TCR beta chain under discussion was sequenced for a study of blood T cell repertoires in COVID-19. Study at large: Recovered status in Cohort 3 required two negative PCRs, clearance, or symptom resolution. Acute and convalescent COVID-19 samples came from the United States, Italy and Spain. From T cells, B-cell-depleted T cells, or PBMCs came the material, which was cDNA or gDNA.

Cohorts were assigned according to the clinical history that participants reported. Data came from immunoSEQ multiplex PCR; TCRdb stores just in-frame clones and leaves some out. The sample holds more than 200,000 clones; about nine tenths are singletons and the top ten take 7% to 7.5%. The ends lost 3 bases at V and 9 bases at J; junction bases unmatched: 13. Germline V gene data show CDR1 as DFQATT and CDR2 as SNEGSKA (reference sequence). CDR3 size: 16 residues. J is TRBJ2-1 and V is TRBV20-1; 11 nucleotides match TRBD2. The sequencing sample was made of PBMCs or T cells enriched from blood (not recorded which). This clonotype originated in a young man in a cohort exposed to, infected with or recovered from COVID-19 (not recorded which). Here the CDR3 DNA reads TGCAGTGCTAGTCCTACACTAGCGGGAGTAATATTTGAGCAGTTCTTC. Translated, it gives CSASPTLAGVIFEQFF.